The present T cell receptor beta chain was sequenced within a study of blood T cell repertoires in COVID-19. Clones were read by immunoSEQ multiplex PCR, and TCRdb kept only the in-frame ones, dropping some. Found here are under 200,000 clones, about 74% of them singletons; the top ten hold roughly 7.5%. The CDR3 has 15 amino acids. Germline CDR1 and CDR2: SGHRS and YFSETQ. V dropped 0 bases and J dropped 4; count of bases not matched to a gene: 5. To note about this clone: The sample has other DNA sequences that encode this CDR3 too.

V gene TRBV5-1 combines with J gene TRBJ1-2, with 8 bases aligning to TRBD1. The sequenced sample consisted of peripheral blood. This TCR was recovered from a man in his sixties with acute or convalescent COVID-19. Written as DNA, the CDR3 is TGCGCCAGCAGCTTGGCAGGGACAGGAAGCTATGGCTACACCTTC. This gives the protein CASSLAGTGSYGYTF.